These 29 T cell receptor beta chains came from one sample sequenced in a study of blood T cell dynamics during melanoma immunotherapy. Data came from immunoSEQ multiplex PCR; TCRdb stores just in-frame clones and leaves some out. The sample gives thousands of clones, roughly 91% of which show up once; over 2% is in the top ten. Time point denoted: week 3, after first cycle of checkpoint inhibitor. The material sequenced was blood, taken from a patient treated with checkpoint blockade. Every receptor here comes from a human donor with melanoma.

The V gene is TRBV9, the J gene TRBJ1-2; 9 bases are a match to TRBD1. The CDR3 has 14 residues. Germline CDR1 and CDR2: SGDLS and YYNGEE. J lost 4 bases, V lost 4 bases, and 5 bases had no gene match. For the CDR3, the DNA is TGTGCCAGCAGCCGACAGGGGGGTCCCTATGGCTACACCTTC. As protein: CASSRQGGPYGYTF.

CDR3 protein: CASSLASTNVLTF. The CDR3 DNA reads as TGTGCCAGCAGTTTAGCCAGTACCAACGTCCTGACTTTC. J is TRBJ2-6 and V is TRBV28; D not resolved. Per germline, CDR1 MDHEN and CDR2 SYDVKM. The CDR3 extends over 13 amino acids. V lost 2 bases to trimming and J lost 8 bases, with 7 bases between them. The whole variable domain, remainder taken from reference TRBV28 and TRBJ2-6, is DVKVTQSSRYLVKRTGEKVFLECVQDMDHENMFWYRQDPGLGLRLIYFSYDVKMKEKGDIPEGYSVSREKKERFSLILESASTNQTSMYLCASSLASTNVLTFGAGSRLTVL.

This clone has just one count. The chain has TRBV11-2 and TRBJ2-5, with 8 bases matching TRBD1. The J call may be incorrect, as the DNA end agrees better with TRBJ2-7. The CDR3 sequence is 15 residues long. Germline CDR1 reads SGHAT; CDR2 reads FQNNGV. This chain's CDR3 is CASSLAGTGAYEQYF. DNA for the CDR3: TGTGCCAGCAGCTTAGCGGGGACAGGAGCCTACGAGCAGTACTTC.

A few counts support this clone. V and J are TRBV6-6 and TRBJ1-2; D is unresolved. CDR1 MNHNY and CDR2 SVGAGI come from the germline V gene (reference sequence). The CDR3 totals 13 residues. With 8 bases removed from V and 4 bases from J, the gap between germline ends came to 14 bases. The CDR3 DNA reads TGTGCCAGCCTCGCAGGTGGTGGCTATGGCTACACCTTC. Its protein product is CASLAGGGYGYTF.

J is TRBJ2-5 and V is TRBV29-1, with D perhaps being TRBD1 or TRBD2 (5 bases each). The assigned J gene may be wrong: the sequence end matches TRBJ2-7 better. Per the germline V gene, CDR1 is SQVTM and CDR2 is ANQGSEA. The CDR3 runs 12 residues. CDR3 DNA: TGCAGCGTTGAAGGTTTGGGGGACGAGCAGTACTTC. Amino acids: CSVEGLGDEQYF.

The chain couples TRBV11-2 to TRBJ2-7; 7 bases line up with TRBD1. This CDR3 is 15 amino acids long. The germline CDR1 and CDR2 sequences are SGHAT and FQNNGV. V shed 3 bases and J 6 bases; nucleotides not matched to a gene: 11. The CDR3 DNA reads TGTGCCAGCAGCTTCGGGACGAAACAGGGGACCGAGCAGTACTTC. Translated: CASSFGTKQGTEQYF.

This clone was seen once. The chain employs TRBV7-9 and TRBJ1-3, with D uncertain. The V end was cut by 1 base, the J end by 0 bases, with 7 bases between. This CDR3 has 15 residues. Germline V gene data show CDR1 as SEHNR and CDR2 as FQNEAQ (reference sequence). The CDR3 DNA reads TGTGCCAGCAGCTTAGTATACATCTCTGGAAACACCATATATTTT. Amino acid sequence: CASSLVYISGNTIYF.

The chain has TRBV5-4 and TRBJ2-7, with 7 positions matching TRBD1. The CDR3 spans 15 residues. Germline V lookup: CDR1 SGHNT, CDR2 YYREEE (reference sequence). V lost 1 base and J lost 7; bases outside the gene matches: 11. Here the CDR3 reads CASSLLVGGAGEQYF. CDR3 coding DNA: TGTGCCAGCAGCTTGTTGGTAGGGGGCGCTGGGGAGCAGTACTTC.

The rearrangement uses TRBV11-2 and TRBJ2-2; possible D gene TRBD1, 5 bases. Trimming removed 4 bases from V and 2 bases from J, with 8 bases in between. The germline CDR1 and CDR2 sequences are SGHAT and FQNNGV. The CDR3 extends over 14 amino acids. CDR3 residues: CASSYQGNTGELFF. The CDR3 nucleotides are TGTGCCAGCAGCTACCAGGGAAACACCGGGGAGCTGTTTTTT. The whole variable domain, remainder taken from reference TRBV11-2 and TRBJ2-2, is EAGVAQSPRYKIIEKRQSVAFWCNPISGHATLYWYQQILGQGPKLLIQFQNNGVVDDSQLPKDRFSAERLKGVDSTLKIQPAKLEDSAVYLCASSYQGNTGELFFGEGSRLTVL.

The genes are TRBV19 and TRBJ1-2; TRBD1 aligns across 8 bases. The CDR3 totals 16 residues. Germline values: CDR1 LNHDA, CDR2 SQIVND (reference sequence). The junction had 18 bases not matched to a gene; V was cut back by 10 bases and J by 5 bases. The CDR3 DNA reads as TGTGCCACTATCCCCGCCGGAGACAGGGGTTTATATGGCTACACCTTC. This sequence encodes CATIPAGDRGLYGYTF.

This chain links TRBV5-1 with TRBJ1-1; possible D gene TRBD1, 5 bases. Trimming shortened V by 0 bases and J by 6 bases, and 18 bases separated the two germline ends. This CDR3 spans 16 amino acids. Germline loops: CDR1 SGHRS, CDR2 YFSETQ. The CDR3 DNA is TGCGCCAGCAGCTTGGTATTAGGCAGGGTAGGGGCTGAAGCTTTCTTT. Its protein is CASSLVLGRVGAEAFF.

This chain joins TRBV4-1 and TRBJ1-4; 8 bases match TRBD1. This CDR3 comprises 17 residues. Unmatched junction bases numbered 10, after V lost 2 bases and J lost 5 bases. CDR1 and CDR2 (germline): MGHRA, YSYEKL. CDR3 in DNA: TGCGCCAGCAGCCAATGGGTAACAGGGGGGACAAATGAAAAACTGTTTTTT. Translation: CASSQWVTGGTNEKLFF.

The chain joins TRBV18 to TRBJ1-2; 7 nucleotides match TRBD1. The trim removed 3 bases at V and 4 bases at J, leaving 8 bases unmatched. The CDR3 is 15 residues long. Per germline, CDR1 KGHSH and CDR2 LQKENI. In DNA, the CDR3 is TGTGCCAGCTCACCCGGACAGGAGTGGGGCTATGGCTACACCTTC. Translated: CASSPGQEWGYGYTF.

This clone was observed once. The chain joins TRBV19 to TRBJ2-1, with 9 bases lining up with TRBD2. With 6 bases clipped from V and 1 base from J, the junction kept 4 bases outside the gene matches. The germline gives CDR1 LNHDA, CDR2 SQIVND (reference sequence). The CDR3 has 15 amino acids. In DNA, the CDR3 is TGTGCCAGTAGATTGACTAGCGGATCCTACAATGAGCAGTTCTTC. It specifies CASRLTSGSYNEQFF.

The chain recombines TRBV6-4 with TRBJ1-6; D is uncertain. The V and J ends lost 8 bases and 10 bases respectively, with 15 bases between them. The CDR3 is 13 amino acids. Germline CDR1 MRHNA, CDR2 SNTAGT. The CDR3 DNA is TGTGCCAGCGGAGAGGCTTTTGGGTCACCCCTCCACTTT. Protein sequence: CASGEAFGSPLHF.

The genes are TRBV18 and TRBJ1-2, with 11 bases aligning to TRBD1. Germline V gene sequence: CDR1 KGHSH, CDR2 LQKENI. Losses at the gene ends were 3 bases for V and 7 bases for J; bases not matched to a gene: 10. The CDR3 covers 16 residues. CDR3 in DNA: TGTGCCAGCTCACCCACCACAGGACAGGGGGCGCGTGGCTACACCTTC. It yields the protein CASSPTTGQGARGYTF. Filled out from reference TRBV18 and TRBJ1-2, the complete variable domain reads NAGVMQNPRHLVRRRGQEARLRCSPMKGHSHVYWYRQLPEEGLKFMVYLQKENIIDESGMPKERFSAEFPKEGPSILRIQQVVRGDSAAYFCASSPTTGQGARGYTFGSGTRLTVV.

The chain uses TRBV5-4 and TRBJ1-4; 11 bases fit TRBD1. This CDR3 is 16 amino acids long. Germline-derived CDR1 and CDR2 are SGHNT and YYREEE (reference sequence). V lost 4 bases and J lost 2; bases outside the gene matches: 4. In DNA form, the CDR3 reads TGTGCCAGCAGCCCTGGACAGGGGGCGACTAATGAAAAACTGTTTTTT. Translated: CASSPGQGATNEKLFF.

The chain combines TRBV21-1 with TRBJ1-1; the table's TRBD1 call for D was not verified on the DNA. TRBV21-1 is a pseudogene. The CDR3 spans 15 residues. The CDR3 DNA is TGTGCCAGCAAGTGGGACAGGGAGGGAGAAACTGAAGCTTTCTTT. As protein: CASKWDREGETEAFF.

The chain carries TRBV11-2 and TRBJ1-1; D gene uncertain. CDR3 length: 14 residues. The V end was cut by 2 bases, the J end by 2 bases, with 9 bases between. In germline, CDR1 is SGHAT, CDR2 FQNNGV. CDR3 DNA: TGTGCCAGCAGCTTAACCCGGGCCAACACTGAAGCTTTCTTT. This codes for CASSLTRANTEAFF.

The V call is TRBV15, the J call TRBJ1-2, with D maybe TRBD1 (6 bases). The V end was cut by 5 bases, the J end by 4 bases, with 17 bases between. CDR3 length: 15 residues. CDR1 and CDR2 from the germline V gene are LNHNV and YYDKDF (reference sequence). The CDR3 nucleotides read TGTGCCACCAGCTTGCAAGCTCTACAGGGCTATGGCTACACCTTC. Its protein is CATSLQALQGYGYTF. Using reference TRBV15 and TRBJ1-2 for the parts outside the CDR3, the full variable domain is DAMVIQNPRYQVTQFGKPVTLSCSQTLNHNVMYWYQQKSSQAPKLLFHYYDKDFNNEADTPDNFQSRRPNTSFCFLDIRSPGLGDTAMYLCATSLQALQGYGYTFGSGTRLTVV.

The chain links TRBV27 to TRBJ2-7; 10 bases fit TRBD1. With V trimmed by 6 bases and J by 1 base, 9 bases remained unmatched. The V gene's germline CDR1 is MNHEY and CDR2 SMNVEV (reference sequence). The CDR3 spans 16 residues. CDR3 DNA: TGTGCCAGCAGACCACACCCGGGACAGGGGTCCTACGAGCAGTACTTC. This gives the protein CASRPHPGQGSYEQYF.

The V gene is TRBV11-2, the J gene TRBJ1-4; D unresolved. This CDR3 contains 12 residues. Germline CDR1 reads SGHAT; CDR2 reads FQNNGV. V lost 3 bases and J 8 bases, leaving 7 bases between the germline ends. The CDR3 protein is CASSFVGEKLFF. CDR3 nucleotides: TGTGCCAGCAGCTTTGTTGGGGAAAAACTGTTTTTT. Full variable domain (missing parts from reference TRBV11-2 and TRBJ1-4): EAGVAQSPRYKIIEKRQSVAFWCNPISGHATLYWYQQILGQGPKLLIQFQNNGVVDDSQLPKDRFSAERLKGVDSTLKIQPAKLEDSAVYLCASSFVGEKLFFGSGTQLSVL.

This clone occurred a few times. The rearrangement uses TRBV19 and TRBJ2-6; tentatively, D is TRBD1 (5 bases). This CDR3 spans 16 amino acids. Germline-derived CDR1 and CDR2 are LNHDA and SQIVND (reference sequence). V lost 7 bases and J lost 1, with 14 bases in between. The CDR3 DNA is TGTGCCAGTAACGGCAGGGCCTTTTCTGGGGCCAACGTCCTGACTTTC. Protein product: CASNGRAFSGANVLTF.

This clone was observed once. The gene calls are TRBV2 and TRBJ1-3; D perhaps matches TRBD1 (6 bases). The CDR3 is made up of 15 amino acids. Germline CDR1 and CDR2: SNHLY and FYNNEI. Trimming stripped 5 bases from V and 0 bases from J, with 11 bases between. The chain's CDR3 is CASSTDRLSGNTIYF. The CDR3 DNA reads as TGTGCCAGCAGTACCGACAGGCTCTCTGGAAACACCATATATTTT.

This rearrangement joins TRBV27 to TRBJ1-5, with D perhaps matching TRBD1 (6 bases). This CDR3 spans 16 amino acids. CDR1 is MNHEY and CDR2 is SMNVEV in the germline V gene (reference sequence). V lost 4 bases, J lost 9 bases, and 22 bases lay in between. CDR3 in DNA: TGTGCCAGCAGTTCCGCCGGGGGCAGGGGAAGCCCGCCCCAGCATTTT. Translated: CASSSAGGRGSPPQHF.

The table lists this clone with a few counts. A read error is likely, as this CDR3 ends without the conserved phenylalanine or tryptophan. No DNA is shown, since the ends of the CDR3 on it are uncertain; the CDR3 is the one TCRdb lists. The chain joins TRBV10-3 to TRBJ1-2. The CDR3 region is 11 residues in length, termini included. Per germline, CDR1 ENHRY and CDR2 SYGVKD. The chain's CDR3 is CAISEGRRVWV.

The chain carries TRBV27 and TRBJ1-5; 8 nucleotides match TRBD1. The CDR3 loop spans 17 amino acids. The germline V gene has CDR1 MNHEY and CDR2 SMNVEV (reference sequence). Trimming at V came to 7 bases and at J to 0 bases, leaving 11 bases not matched to a gene. The chain's CDR3 is CASKRQGLGGSNQPQHF. Here the CDR3 DNA reads TGTGCCAGCAAAAGACAGGGGCTGGGAGGTAGCAATCAGCCCCAGCATTTT.

The gene calls are TRBV30 and TRBJ1-1, with no clear D. CDR1 is GTSNPN, CDR2 SVGIG, per germline (reference sequence). This CDR3 has 13 amino acids. V lost 2 bases and J lost 10, with 17 bases in between. CDR3: CAWSPPPARAAFF. The CDR3 DNA is TGTGCCTGGAGTCCCCCCCCAGCAAGGGCAGCTTTCTTT.

V usage is TRBV5-1 and J usage is TRBJ2-7, with 7 bases lining up with TRBD1. Germline-derived CDR1 and CDR2 are SGHRS and YFSETQ. This CDR3 contains 12 residues. Trimming took 4 bases from V and 6 from J; bases not matched to a gene: 4. For the CDR3, the DNA is TGCGCCAGCAGCCCACAGGGGTCCGAGCAGTACTTC. Amino acids: CASSPQGSEQYF.